These T cell receptor beta chains were read from a single sample in a study of blood T cell repertoires in COVID-19. The repertoire was sequenced with immunoSEQ multiplex PCR; TCRdb's copy has only in-frame clones and lacks some. The repertoire holds 300,000 to 350,000 clones, with roughly 88% as singletons. Sequencing used PBMCs or T cells enriched from blood (not recorded which). These receptor sequences come from a man in his thirties or forties who had recovered from COVID-19. Both conserved end residues are trimmed from each CDR3. Clone size is shown for a subset of rows, as once, few, many or a class of expanded clone.

abundance	v_gene	CDR3aa
.	TRBV24-1	ATSERISNYGYT
.	TRBV6-5	ASHRVNTEAF
few	TRBV18	ASSPPGQTNYGYT
.	TRBV6-1	ASSEGRTRGQAF
.	TRBV5-4	ASSSQRYTDTQY
.	TRBV7-8	ASSQLLLSWAGTSGGVWETQY
few	TRBV3-1/TRBV3-2	ASSPRTELNEKLF
.	TRBV2	ASSEFAGGFKETQY
.	TRBV2	ASNSYRDNQPQH
.	TRBV5-1	ASSWGTGLDTIY
.	TRBV24-1	ATSASGSGRDFDEAF
.	TRBV2	ASKRQGSTEAF
.	TRBV27	ASSWGQANTEAF
.	TRBV5-1	ASDEQGPSYNEQF
.	TRBV5-1	ASSLAQGDSPLH
.	TRBV19	ASSVGTASQETQY
.	TRBV3-1/TRBV3-2	ASSLRRDSLNEKLF
.	TRBV7-8	ASSLAPQTDFTGELF
once	TRBV9	ASSVGEIRRTGEFPDTQY
.	TRBV7-9	ASSTSGRSVDTQY
.	TRBV5-1	ASSPSGDLGYGYT
once	TRBV12-3/TRBV12-4	ASSLGPRGYT
.	TRBV7-9	ASSLMSSEDEQY
.	TRBV21-1	ASSKGHSPHEQY
.	TRBV30	AWSVRASGRTSAQPQH
.	TRBV27	ASTRWGGNTQY
.	TRBV5-4	ASSSRLVQGGEQY
.	TRBV6-5	ASSYSTAATGYGYT
.	TRBV5-1	ASSVQGDGYT
.	TRBV6-5	ASSLDTYGYT
.	TRBV3-1/TRBV3-2	ASSQVSTSGYT
.	TRBV20-1	SATAGGTQY